This passage covers 16 T cell receptor beta chains from one sample sequenced in a study of Graves' ophthalmopathy and Graves' hyperthyroidism. RNA transcripts were the template, and TCR beta CDR3 regions were amplified from them. HTBI primers were used in a first-round RT-PCR, which preceded a second-round multiplex PCR. Each CDR3 protein gets one entry after TCRdb re-called the multiplex PCR reads with MiXCR. The data hold roughly 170,000 distinct CDR3 sequences, with about two fifths observed a single time. Sequencing input: peripheral blood. The receptors originated from a man aged 30-40 years with Graves' ophthalmopathy.

This clonotype was seen only a few times. The genes are TRBV12-3 or TRBV12-4 and TRBJ2-5; D gene ambiguous. Deletions cut 7 bases from V and 7 bases from J, with 10 bases between. This CDR3 contains 11 residues. The CDR3 protein is CASTLGGTQYF. Written as DNA, the CDR3 is TGTGCCAGCACCTTGGGTGGGACCCAGTACTTC.

This clonotype was found many times. V is TRBV6-5 and J is TRBJ1-2, with 8 bases that match TRBD1. CDR1 is MNHEY, CDR2 SVGAGI, per germline. Losses at the gene ends were 6 bases for V and 4 bases for J; bases not matched to a gene: 7. This CDR3 is built from 14 residues. The CDR3 DNA reads TGTGCCAGCAGCTCTGACAGGGGCCTCTATGGCTACACCTTC. Translated: CASSSDRGLYGYTF.

This clonotype was observed many times. The V and J genes are TRBV5-1 and TRBJ1-1, with D hard to call. CDR3 length: 12 amino acids. Germline CDR1 and CDR2: SGHRS and YFSETQ. The V gene lost 0 bases and the J gene lost 11 bases, with 11 bases spanning the gap. CDR3 in DNA: TGCGCCAGCAGCTTGGGGCCGGAGGATGCTTTCTTT. Translating gives CASSLGPEDAFF.

This chain connects TRBV6-1 to TRBJ1-1; D unresolved. Germline CDR1 reads MNHNS; CDR2 reads SASEGT. Trimming left V 7 bases short and J 0 bases short, with 12 bases between. The length of the CDR3 is 14 residues. CDR3 DNA: TGTGCCAGCACGCTTCAGGTCATGAACACTGAAGCTTTCTTT. This gives the protein CASTLQVMNTEAFF.

This clonotype was counted a single time. V is TRBV6-1 and J is TRBJ1-3; the D gene is possibly TRBD1 (6 bases). Trimming left V 6 bases short and J 5 bases short, with 14 bases between. The CDR3 totals 14 residues. Germline CDR1 MNHNS, CDR2 SASEGT. CDR3 bases: TGTGCCAGCAGCTCCACAGGGTTTAGAAACACCATATATTTT. It specifies CASSSTGFRNTIYF.

There are many counts of this clonotype. The gene calls are TRBV11-2 and TRBJ1-5; tentatively, D is TRBD1 (5 bases). This CDR3 is built from 15 residues. The germline V gene has CDR1 SGHAT and CDR2 FQNNGV. V lost 0 bases and J lost 5, with 11 bases in between. For the CDR3, the DNA is TGTGCCAGCAGCTTAGACCCTGGACATGATCAGCCCCAGCATTTT. Encoded protein: CASSLDPGHDQPQHF.

This clonotype was detected ten times or more. The J gene is TRBJ1-1, the V gene TRBV2; D unclear. Looked up from germline, CDR1 is SNHLY and CDR2 is FYNNEI. The V end lost 5 bases, the J end lost 1 base, and 8 bases lay between the germline ends. CDR3 length equals 13 residues. CDR3 region: CASSSVENTEAFF. The CDR3 nucleotides read TGTGCCAGCAGTTCGGTTGAGAACACTGAAGCTTTCTTT.

This chain links TRBV6-1 with TRBJ2-5; D is ambiguous. The CDR3 covers 15 residues. CDR1 and CDR2 from the germline V gene are MNHNS and SASEGT. Trimming shortened V by 5 bases and J by 5 bases, and 18 bases separated the two germline ends. DNA for the CDR3: TGTGCCAGCAGTCTAAGCCGGGCAGGTGGGGAGACCCAGTACTTC. Residues: CASSLSRAGGETQYF.

There are many counts of this clonotype. The gene calls are TRBV10-3 and TRBJ2-7; no reliable D call. V lost 6 bases and J lost 3, with 12 bases in between. From germline, CDR1 is ENHRY and CDR2 SYGVKD. The CDR3 spans 13 residues. Written as DNA, the CDR3 is TGTGCCATCAGCCCCAAGGAGCTCTACGAGCAGTACTTC. This codes for CAISPKELYEQYF.

This clonotype has a count of ten or more. The CDR3 is CASSYSPTSGGQETQYF. The CDR3 DNA reads as TGTGCCAGCAGTTACTCGCCAACTAGCGGGGGCCAAGAGACCCAGTACTTC. This chain links TRBV6-5 with TRBJ2-5; 11 nucleotides align to TRBD2. The germline V gene has CDR1 MNHEY and CDR2 SVGAGI. The CDR3 covers 17 residues. V trimming: 0 bases; J trimming: 1 base; junction bases outside the gene matches: 4.

This chain connects TRBV6-2 or TRBV6-3 to TRBJ2-7; 8 nucleotides agree with TRBD1. V lost 2 bases and J lost 6; bases outside the gene matches: 6. The CDR3 extends over 14 amino acids. Looked up from germline, CDR1 is MNHEY and CDR2 is SVGEGT. The CDR3 reads CASSYRSGQGEQYF. CDR3 bases: TGTGCCAGCAGTTACCGGAGTGGACAGGGCGAGCAGTACTTC.

The chain couples TRBV11-2 to TRBJ2-5; TRBD1 matches at 8 bases. With 1 base clipped from V and 5 bases from J, the junction kept 9 bases outside the gene matches. Germline V gene lookup returns CDR1 SGHAT and CDR2 FQNNGV. The CDR3 consists of 16 residues. The CDR3 loop is CASSLAVDRDGETQYF. CDR3 DNA: TGTGCCAGCAGCTTAGCGGTGGACAGGGACGGCGAGACCCAGTACTTC.

This clonotype was counted ten times or more. The J gene is TRBJ2-2, the V gene TRBV30; D is uncertain. V was pared by 6 bases and J by 1 base, with 6 bases between. This CDR3 has 12 residues. The germline V gene has CDR1 GTSNPN and CDR2 SVGIG (reference sequence). CDR3 sequence reads: CACWRNTGELFF. The CDR3 DNA reads TGTGCCTGCTGGAGGAACACCGGGGAGCTGTTTTTT.

This clonotype was seen repeatedly, ten times or more. CDR3 protein: CASSRGPDTGELFF. The CDR3 DNA reads as TGTGCCAGCAGCCGCGGACCGGACACCGGGGAGCTGTTTTTT. The chain couples TRBV7-2 to TRBJ2-2; no firm D call. Germline values: CDR1 SGHTA, CDR2 FQGNSA. With 5 bases removed from V and 3 bases from J, the gap between germline ends came to 10 bases. The CDR3 covers 14 residues.

The V gene is TRBV28, the J gene TRBJ2-7; no reliable D call. Germline CDR1 is MDHEN and CDR2 is SYDVKM. Trimming cost V 5 bases and J 1 base, with 12 bases left between them. CDR3 length: 14 residues. Here the CDR3 reads CASSPPTSSYEQYF. The CDR3 coding sequence is TGTGCCAGCAGTCCTCCGACATCGTCCTACGAGCAGTACTTC.

The rearrangement links TRBV12-5 to TRBJ2-7; 8 positions agree with TRBD2. From germline, CDR1 is LGHNT and CDR2 FRNRAP. The CDR3 has 13 residues. V lost 4 bases, J lost 6 bases, and 5 bases stayed unmatched. CDR3 nucleotides: TGTGCTAGTGGTTCGGGACTAGGACGCGAGCAGTACTTC. Protein sequence: CASGSGLGREQYF. Variable domain in full (rest from reference TRBV12-5 and TRBJ2-7): DARVTQTPRHKVTEMGQEVTMRCQPILGHNTVFWYRQTMMQGLELLAYFRNRAPLDDSGMPKDRFSAEMPDATLATLKIQPSEPRDSAVYFCASGSGLGREQYFGPGTRLTVT.